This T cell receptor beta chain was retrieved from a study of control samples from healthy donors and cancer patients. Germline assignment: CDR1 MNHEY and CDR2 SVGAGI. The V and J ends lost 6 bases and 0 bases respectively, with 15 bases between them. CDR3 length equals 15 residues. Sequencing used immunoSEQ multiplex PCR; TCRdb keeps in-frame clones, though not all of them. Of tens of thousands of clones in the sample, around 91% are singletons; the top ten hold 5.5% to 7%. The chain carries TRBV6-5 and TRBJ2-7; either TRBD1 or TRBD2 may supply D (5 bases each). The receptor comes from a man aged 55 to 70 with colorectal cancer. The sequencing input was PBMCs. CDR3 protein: CASRAPGGSSYEQYF. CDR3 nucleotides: TGTGCCAGCAGGGCTCCTGGGGGTAGCTCCTACGAGCAGTACTTC.